These T cell receptor beta chains were read from a single sample in a study of beta chain features in type 1 diabetes. Sequencing was performed with immunoSEQ multiplex PCR; in TCRdb, only in-frame clones are kept and a portion is missing. The table has 200,000 to 250,000 clones, under 70% seen once. Sequenced material: naive CD4+ T cells from blood. Receptor source: a man aged 30 to 39 in good health. Each CDR3 is given with its conserved first and last residue. The order of the fields is CDR3 length, D gene, clone size, J gene, V gene, CDR3 protein, CDR3 DNA. A D gene is named only where the DNA matches it firmly. Clone size is given for some rows only: seen once, a few or many times, or a class if the clone is expanded.

length: 13
D: .
size: few
J: TRBJ1-1
V: TRBV2
CDR3: CASALRADTEAFF
DNA: TGTGCCAGCGCCCTGAGGGCCGACACTGAAGCTTTCTTT

length: 13
D: .
size: .
J: TRBJ2-1
V: TRBV30
CDR3: CAWSAGAHNEQFF
DNA: TGTGCCTGGAGTGCGGGGGCCCACAATGAGCAGTTCTTC

length: 12
D: .
size: few
J: TRBJ2-3
V: TRBV30
CDR3: CAWSLGADTQYF
DNA: TGTGCCTGGAGCCTGGGGGCAGATACGCAGTATTTT

length: 13
D: TRBD1
size: .
J: TRBJ1-5
V: TRBV30
CDR3: CAWSTGANQPQHF
DNA: TGTGCCTGGAGCACAGGGGCTAATCAGCCCCAGCATTTT

length: 11
D: TRBD2
size: .
J: TRBJ2-1
V: TRBV7-9
CDR3: CASSQGLAGIF
DNA: TGTGCCAGCAGCCAAGGACTAGCGGGGATCTTC

length: 16
D: TRBD2
size: .
J: TRBJ2-5
V: TRBV7-6
CDR3: CASSLEGGSREETQYF
DNA: TGTGCCAGCAGCTTAGAGGGCGGGAGCAGGGAAGAGACCCAGTACTTC

length: 13
D: .
size: .
J: TRBJ2-5
V: TRBV29-1
CDR3: CSVVQGRRETQYF
DNA: TGCAGCGTGGTACAGGGTCGCCGTGAGACCCAGTACTTC

length: 14
D: .
size: .
J: TRBJ2-7
V: TRBV7-2
CDR3: CASSLVGGAYEQYF
DNA: TGTGCCAGCAGCTTAGTTGGGGGAGCCTACGAGCAGTACTTC

length: 14
D: TRBD1
size: .
J: TRBJ2-7
V: TRBV29-1
CDR3: CSVVRDRGSYEQYF
DNA: TGCAGCGTTGTTCGGGACAGGGGCTCCTACGAGCAGTACTTC

length: 9
D: .
size: few
J: TRBJ2-5
V: TRBV29-1
CDR3: CSSEETQYF
DNA: TGCAGCTCTGAAGAGACCCAGTACTTC

length: 14
D: .
size: .
J: TRBJ2-1
V: TRBV4-3
CDR3: CASSQDPKYNEQFF
DNA: TGCGCCAGCAGCCAAGATCCGAAATACAATGAGCAGTTCTTC

length: 13
D: TRBD2
size: .
J: TRBJ2-7
V: TRBV25-1
CDR3: CASSIAGIYEQYF
DNA: TGTGCCAGCAGCATAGCGGGAATCTACGAGCAGTACTTC

length: 16
D: TRBD2
size: .
J: TRBJ2-5
V: TRBV7-2
CDR3: CASSLDRAGGRETQYF
DNA: TGTGCCAGCAGCTTAGATCGGGCGGGGGGGCGAGAGACCCAGTACTTC

length: 12
D: .
size: .
J: TRBJ2-5
V: TRBV10-3
CDR3: CATGPRGETQYF
DNA: TGTGCCACGGGCCCCCGGGGGGAGACCCAGTACTTC

length: 15
D: TRBD1
size: .
J: TRBJ2-7
V: TRBV30
CDR3: CAWSGDRLTSYEQYF
DNA: TGTGCCTGGAGCGGGGACAGGCTCACCTCCTACGAGCAGTACTTC

length: 12
D: TRBD2
size: .
J: TRBJ2-1
V: TRBV29-1
CDR3: CSGEGSTNEQFF
DNA: TGCAGCGGGGAGGGGTCAACCAATGAGCAGTTCTTC

length: 15
D: TRBD2
size: .
J: TRBJ2-3
V: TRBV30
CDR3: CAWSLTSGETDTQYF
DNA: TGTGCCTGGAGTCTAACTAGCGGGGAAACAGATACGCAGTATTTT

length: 14
D: .
size: .
J: TRBJ2-7
V: TRBV27
CDR3: CASSLQGMGNEQYF
DNA: TGTGCCAGCAGTTTACAGGGGATGGGGAACGAGCAGTACTTC

length: 16
D: TRBD2
size: .
J: TRBJ2-3
V: TRBV23-1
CDR3: CASSQVTAGAQDTQYF
DNA: TGCGCCAGCAGTCAAGTCACGGCGGGAGCACAAGATACGCAGTATTTT

length: 15
D: TRBD2
size: .
J: TRBJ2-1
V: TRBV7-2
CDR3: CASSPAGIAGSKQFF
DNA: TGTGCCAGCAGCCCCGCGGGGATAGCGGGAAGTAAGCAGTTCTTC

length: 15
D: TRBD2
size: few
J: TRBJ2-2
V: TRBV30
CDR3: CAWSVLAGKTGELFF
DNA: TGTGCCTGGAGTGTGCTAGCGGGAAAAACCGGGGAGCTGTTTTTT

length: 13
D: .
size: .
J: TRBJ1-5
V: TRBV5-1
CDR3: CASSYEGNQPQHF
DNA: TGCGCCAGCAGCTACGAAGGCAATCAGCCCCAGCATTTT

length: 13
D: .
size: .
J: TRBJ2-7
V: TRBV25-1
CDR3: CASTFGNSYEQYF
DNA: TGTGCCAGCACCTTCGGAAACTCCTACGAGCAGTACTTC

length: 15
D: .
size: .
J: TRBJ2-1
V: TRBV5-6
CDR3: CASSSGRSSYNEQFF
DNA: TGTGCCAGCAGCAGTGGACGGAGCTCCTACAATGAGCAGTTCTTC

length: 13
D: .
size: .
J: TRBJ1-1
V: TRBV18
CDR3: CASSPPGEVEAFF
DNA: TGTGCCAGCTCACCACCGGGGGAGGTGGAAGCTTTCTTT

length: 13
D: .
size: .
J: TRBJ2-1
V: TRBV6-5
CDR3: CASSRTNLHEQFF
DNA: TGTGCCAGCAGTAGGACTAATCTCCATGAGCAGTTCTTC

length: 14
D: .
size: .
J: TRBJ2-7
V: TRBV5-1
CDR3: CASSLAETSYEQYF
DNA: TGCGCCAGCAGCTTGGCCGAGACTAGCTACGAGCAGTACTTC

length: 12
D: TRBD1
size: .
J: TRBJ2-7
V: TRBV30
CDR3: CAWSVQGWEQYF
DNA: TGTGCCTGGAGTGTACAGGGGTGGGAGCAGTACTTC

length: 15
D: .
size: .
J: TRBJ1-6
V: TRBV14
CDR3: CASSQRGWWNSPLHF
DNA: TGTGCCAGCAGCCAGCGAGGGTGGTGGAATTCACCCCTCCACTTT

length: 14
D: TRBD2
size: .
J: TRBJ2-1
V: TRBV30
CDR3: CAWIGLAAYNEQFF
DNA: TGTGCCTGGATCGGACTAGCGGCCTACAATGAGCAGTTCTTC

length: 12
D: .
size: .
J: TRBJ2-3
V: TRBV9
CDR3: CASSVGTDTQYF
DNA: TGTGCCAGCAGCGTAGGTACAGATACGCAGTATTTT

length: 15
D: .
size: .
J: TRBJ2-7
V: TRBV28
CDR3: CASSPSPASRGEQYF
DNA: TGTGCCAGCAGTCCCTCCCCAGCGTCGAGGGGCGAGCAGTACTTC

length: 14
D: .
size: few
J: TRBJ2-3
V: TRBV5-1
CDR3: CASSLGDSAHTQYF
DNA: TGCGCCAGCAGCTTGGGAGATAGCGCCCATACGCAGTATTTT

length: 14
D: .
size: once
J: TRBJ1-2
V: TRBV2
CDR3: CASSEAAGLSGYTF
DNA: TGTGCCAGCAGTGAAGCGGCAGGGCTTAGCGGCTACACCTTC

length: 15
D: TRBD2
size: .
J: TRBJ2-7
V: TRBV18
CDR3: CASSPTSGSDSEQYF
DNA: TGTGCCAGCTCACCTACTAGCGGGAGTGATAGCGAGCAGTACTTC

length: 17
D: TRBD2
size: .
J: TRBJ2-1
V: TRBV9
CDR3: CASSPIPTSGSVHEQFF
DNA: TGTGCCAGCAGCCCCATCCCGACTAGCGGGAGCGTCCATGAGCAGTTCTTC

length: 10
D: .
size: .
J: TRBJ1-2
V: TRBV30
CDR3: CAWSAVGYTF
DNA: TGTGCCTGGAGTGCCGTTGGCTACACCTTC

length: 14
D: TRBD1
size: .
J: TRBJ1-1
V: TRBV9
CDR3: CASSSRTGRTEAFF
DNA: TGTGCCAGCAGCTCACGGACAGGTCGAACTGAAGCTTTCTTT

length: 13
D: .
size: .
J: TRBJ2-3
V: TRBV15
CDR3: CATSSRTRDTQYF
DNA: TGTGCCACCAGCTCTCGGACCCGGGATACGCAGTATTTT

length: 13
D: TRBD1
size: .
J: TRBJ2-7
V: TRBV30
CDR3: CAWGQGTKYEQYF
DNA: TGTGCCTGGGGACAGGGCACCAAGTACGAGCAGTACTTC

length: 13
D: TRBD1
size: .
J: TRBJ2-7
V: TRBV29-1
CDR3: CSVDGQGANEQYF
DNA: TGCAGCGTTGATGGGCAGGGGGCGAACGAGCAGTACTTC

length: 18
D: .
size: few
J: TRBJ2-6
V: TRBV4-3
CDR3: CASSQDNHRGPGANVLTF
DNA: TGCGCCAGCAGCCAAGATAATCATCGGGGGCCTGGGGCCAACGTCCTGACTTTC